A single sample gave rise to the 3 T cell receptor beta chains below, sequenced in a study of radiation and T cells in renal cell carcinoma. Here immunoSEQ multiplex PCR was the method, and the copy in TCRdb shows in-frame clones only, minus some. The data show about 140,000 clones, over 65% seen once. As for time point: baseline pretreatment blood. Treatment defined: 15 Gy SBRT to primary tumor, nephrectomy 4 weeks later. The sequencing used blood, collected from a patient whose treatment included radiotherapy and nephrectomy. The receptors derive from a woman in her forties or fifties with renal cell carcinoma.

The chain carries TRBV5-4 and TRBJ1-1; 8 positions agree with TRBD1. The germline V gene has CDR1 SGHNT and CDR2 YYREEE (reference sequence). V dropped 4 bases and J dropped 5; count of bases not matched to a gene: 4. This CDR3 has 13 residues. CDR3: CASSPRTGTEAFF. Here the CDR3 DNA reads TGTGCCAGCAGCCCTCGGACAGGGACTGAAGCTTTCTTT.

This clone was seen just once. This CDR3 reads CASSPRRNNEQFF. The DNA of the CDR3 is TGTGCCAGCTCACCACGACGGAACAATGAGCAGTTCTTC. This chain joins TRBV18 and TRBJ2-1; no reliable D call. The length of the CDR3 is 13 residues. Germline values: CDR1 KGHSH, CDR2 LQKENI. The germline V and J ends were trimmed by 1 base and 5 bases, with 6 bases remaining between them. Looking up the rest from reference TRBV18 and TRBJ2-1 gives the full variable domain: NAGVMQNPRHLVRRRGQEARLRCSPMKGHSHVYWYRQLPEEGLKFMVYLQKENIIDESGMPKERFSAEFPKEGPSILRIQQVVRGDSAAYFCASSPRRNNEQFFGPGTRLTVL.

The rearrangement uses TRBV5-4 and TRBJ1-4; TRBD1 aligns across 10 bases. The CDR3 runs to 14 residues. Germline CDR1 reads SGHNT; CDR2 reads YYREEE (reference sequence). V lost 3 bases, J lost 8 bases, and 4 bases stayed unmatched. In DNA form, the CDR3 reads TGTGCCAGCAGCTCGGGACAGGGGAACGAAAAACTGTTTTTT. It is translated as CASSSGQGNEKLFF.